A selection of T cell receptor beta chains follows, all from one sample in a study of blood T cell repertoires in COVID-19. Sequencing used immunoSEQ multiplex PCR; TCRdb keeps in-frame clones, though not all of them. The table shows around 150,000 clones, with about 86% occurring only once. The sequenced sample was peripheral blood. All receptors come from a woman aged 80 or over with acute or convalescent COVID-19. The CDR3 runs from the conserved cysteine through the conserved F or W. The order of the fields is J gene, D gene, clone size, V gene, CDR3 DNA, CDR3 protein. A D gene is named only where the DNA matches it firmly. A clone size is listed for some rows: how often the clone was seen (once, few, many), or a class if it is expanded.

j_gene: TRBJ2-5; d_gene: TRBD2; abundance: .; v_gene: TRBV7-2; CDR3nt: TGTGCCAGCAGCTGGGGACTAGCAGAAGAGACCCAGTACTTC; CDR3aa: CASSWGLAEETQYF
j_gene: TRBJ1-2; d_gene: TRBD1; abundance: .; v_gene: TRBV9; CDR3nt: TGTGCCAGCAGCGAAGGACAGGGGGCCCAACTGGGCTACACCTTC; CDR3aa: CASSEGQGAQLGYTF
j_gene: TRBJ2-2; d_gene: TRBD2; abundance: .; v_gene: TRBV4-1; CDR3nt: TGCGCCAGCAGCCGTTCGACGATAGGACTAGCGGGGAACACCGGGGAGCTGTTTTTT; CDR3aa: CASSRSTIGLAGNTGELFF
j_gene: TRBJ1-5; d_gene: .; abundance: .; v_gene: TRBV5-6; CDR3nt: TGTGCCAGCAGCTGGCGGGGCCAGCCCCAGCATTTT; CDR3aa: CASSWRGQPQHF
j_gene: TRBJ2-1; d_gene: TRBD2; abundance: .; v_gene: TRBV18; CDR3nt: TGTGCCAGCTCACCACCGTCTAGCGGGGGTAATGAGCAGTTCTTC; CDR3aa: CASSPPSSGGNEQFF
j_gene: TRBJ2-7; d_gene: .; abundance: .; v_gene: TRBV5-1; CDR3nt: TGCGCCAGCAGCTTGGGGACAGTGCGGGAGCAGTACTTC; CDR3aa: CASSLGTVREQYF
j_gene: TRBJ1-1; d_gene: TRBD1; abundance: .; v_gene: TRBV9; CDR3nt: TGTGCCAGCAGCGCTGGGACAGGGGGAGGGTCTGAAGCTTTCTTT; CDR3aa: CASSAGTGGGSEAFF
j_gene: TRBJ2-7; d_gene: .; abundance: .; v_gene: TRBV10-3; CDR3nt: TGTGCCATCAGTGAGGTCGCGGGGGAGCAGTACTTC; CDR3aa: CAISEVAGEQYF
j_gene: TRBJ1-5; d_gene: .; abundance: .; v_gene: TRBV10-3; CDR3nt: TGTGCCATCCGCACAGGGATCAATCAGCCCCAGCATTTT; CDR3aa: CAIRTGINQPQHF
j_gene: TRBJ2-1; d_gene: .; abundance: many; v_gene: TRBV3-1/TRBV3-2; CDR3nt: TGTGCCAGCAGCCCCATGGCCCTACCGAGGAGTGAGCAGTTCTTC; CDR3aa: CASSPMALPRSEQFF
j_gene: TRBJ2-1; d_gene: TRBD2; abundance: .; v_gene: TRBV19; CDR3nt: TGTGCCAGTAGAGCGGGGGTGACCTACAATGAGCAGTTCTTC; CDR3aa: CASRAGVTYNEQFF
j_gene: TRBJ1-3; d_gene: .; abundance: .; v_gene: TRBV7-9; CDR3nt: TGTGCCAGCAGCTCTTTCAGCTCTGGAAACACCATATATTTT; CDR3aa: CASSSFSSGNTIYF
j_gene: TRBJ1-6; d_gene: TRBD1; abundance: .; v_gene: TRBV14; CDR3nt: TGTGCCAGCAGCCTCCTTGACAGGGGTAGCTCACCCCTCCACTTT; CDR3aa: CASSLLDRGSSPLHF
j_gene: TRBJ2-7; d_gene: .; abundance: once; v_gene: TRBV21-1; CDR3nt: TGTGCCAGCAGCAAAGTCATCCTAGCGGGAGCCCCCTACGAGCAGTACTTC; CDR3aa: CASSKVILAGAPYEQYF